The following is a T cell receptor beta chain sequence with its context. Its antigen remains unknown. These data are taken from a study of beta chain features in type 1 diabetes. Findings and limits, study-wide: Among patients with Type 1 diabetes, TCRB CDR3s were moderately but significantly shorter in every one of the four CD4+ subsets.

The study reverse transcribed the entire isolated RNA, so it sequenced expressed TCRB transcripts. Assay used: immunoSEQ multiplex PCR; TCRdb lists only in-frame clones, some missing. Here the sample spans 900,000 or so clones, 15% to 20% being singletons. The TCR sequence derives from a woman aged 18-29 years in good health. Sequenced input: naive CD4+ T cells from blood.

CDR3 sequence reads: CASSPQDNLDNTEAFF. The CDR3 DNA follows: TGTGCCAGCAGCCCCCAAGACAACCTGGACAACACTGAAGCTTTCTTT. The chain has TRBV7-3 and TRBJ1-1, with D uncertain. In germline, CDR1 is SGHTA, CDR2 FQGTGA. This CDR3 contains 16 residues. Deletions cut 5 bases from V and 2 bases from J, with 18 bases between.